This T cell receptor beta chain is from a study of cytotoxic CD8 clonotypes in ibrutinib-treated CLL. Sequenced by immunoSEQ multiplex PCR; TCRdb stores in-frame clones only, minus some. Here the sample spans approximately 5,500 clones, roughly 74% being singletons. This CDR3 comprises 16 residues. V shed 3 bases and J shed 10 bases, with 22 bases lying between them. CDR1 and CDR2 from the germline V gene are MGHRA and YSYEKL. The chain links TRBV4-1 to TRBJ2-1, with D perhaps TRBD2 (6 bases). This specimen consisted of PBMCs, obtained before ibrutinib treatment. The TCR originated in a human donor with chronic lymphocytic leukemia. CDR3 sequence (DNA): TGCGCCAGCAGCCAGGCGGAGGGCCTACAGTTAGTAGAGCAGTTCTTC. It translates to CASSQAEGLQLVEQFF.